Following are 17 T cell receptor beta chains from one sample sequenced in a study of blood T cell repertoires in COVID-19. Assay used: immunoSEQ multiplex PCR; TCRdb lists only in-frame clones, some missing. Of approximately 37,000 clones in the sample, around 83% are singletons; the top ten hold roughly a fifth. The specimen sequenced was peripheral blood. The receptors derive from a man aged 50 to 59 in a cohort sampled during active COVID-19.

CDR3 DNA: TGTGCCAGCAGTTTATCGGGTAGCCCTAGCACAGATACGCAGTATTTT. Its translation is CASSLSGSPSTDTQYF. This sequence joins TRBV27 and TRBJ2-3, with D unresolved. Trimming took off 0 bases at V and 0 bases at J, with 10 bases between the two ends. Looked up from germline, CDR1 is MNHEY and CDR2 is SMNVEV (reference sequence). The CDR3 totals 16 residues.

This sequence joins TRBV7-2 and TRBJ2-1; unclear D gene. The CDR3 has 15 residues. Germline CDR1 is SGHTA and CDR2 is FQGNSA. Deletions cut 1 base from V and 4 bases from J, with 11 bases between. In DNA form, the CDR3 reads TGTGCCAGCAGCTTAGAAGCAGGTTATTACAATGAGCAGTTCTTC. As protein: CASSLEAGYYNEQFF.

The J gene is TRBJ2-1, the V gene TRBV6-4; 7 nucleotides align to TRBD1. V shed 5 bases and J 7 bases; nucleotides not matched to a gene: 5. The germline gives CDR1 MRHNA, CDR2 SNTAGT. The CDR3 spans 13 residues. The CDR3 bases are TGTGCCAGCAGTTTATCACAGGGGAATGAGCAGTTCTTC. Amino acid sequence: CASSLSQGNEQFF.

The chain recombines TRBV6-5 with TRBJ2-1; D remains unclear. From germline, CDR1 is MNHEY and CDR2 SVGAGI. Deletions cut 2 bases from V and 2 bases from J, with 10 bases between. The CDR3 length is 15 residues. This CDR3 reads CASSYNDMAYNEQFF. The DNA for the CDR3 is TGTGCCAGCAGTTACAACGACATGGCCTACAATGAGCAGTTCTTC.

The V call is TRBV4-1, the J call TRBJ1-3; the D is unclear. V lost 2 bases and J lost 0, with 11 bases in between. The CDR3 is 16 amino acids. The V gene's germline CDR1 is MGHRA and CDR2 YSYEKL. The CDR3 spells CASSQLYVLSGNTIYF. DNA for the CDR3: TGCGCCAGCAGCCAACTCTACGTCCTCTCTGGAAACACCATATATTTT.

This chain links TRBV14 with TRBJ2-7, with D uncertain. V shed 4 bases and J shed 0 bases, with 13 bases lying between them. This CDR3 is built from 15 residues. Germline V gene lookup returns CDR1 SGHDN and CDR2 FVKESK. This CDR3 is CASSPYRASSYEQYF. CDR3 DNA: TGTGCCAGCAGCCCGTATCGAGCTAGCTCCTACGAGCAGTACTTC.

The CDR3 sequence is CASSGWTGGFDEQFF. For the CDR3, the DNA is TGTGCCAGCAGTGGGTGGACAGGGGGCTTCGATGAGCAGTTCTTC. The chain uses TRBV25-1 and TRBJ2-1, with 11 bases lining up with TRBD1. V lost 4 bases and J lost 8; bases outside the gene matches: 7. The germline CDR1 and CDR2 sequences are MGHDK and SYGVNS. This CDR3 has 15 amino acids.

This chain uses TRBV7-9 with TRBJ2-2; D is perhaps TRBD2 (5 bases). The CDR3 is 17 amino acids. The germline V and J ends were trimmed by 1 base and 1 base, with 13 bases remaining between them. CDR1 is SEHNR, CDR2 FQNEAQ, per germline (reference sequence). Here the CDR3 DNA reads TGTGCCAGCAGCTTAGTGGGGATTGAGGGGAACACCGGGGAGCTGTTTTTT. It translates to CASSLVGIEGNTGELFF.

The CDR3 is CASSQDRDTLINTIYF. The CDR3, as DNA: TGCGCCAGCAGCCAAGATAGGGACACCCTAATTAACACCATATATTTT. This chain joins TRBV4-3 and TRBJ1-3; possible D gene TRBD1, 6 bases. Germline V gene sequence: CDR1 LGHNA, CDR2 YSLEER. The CDR3 contains 16 residues. Trimming pared 0 bases from V and 7 bases from J, leaving 16 bases between.

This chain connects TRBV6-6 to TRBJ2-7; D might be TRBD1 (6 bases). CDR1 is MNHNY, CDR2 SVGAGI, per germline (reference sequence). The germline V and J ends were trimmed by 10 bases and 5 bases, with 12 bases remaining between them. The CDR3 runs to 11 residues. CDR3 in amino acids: CATLAGDEQYV. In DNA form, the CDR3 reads TGTGCCACTTTAGCAGGGGACGAGCAGTACGTC.

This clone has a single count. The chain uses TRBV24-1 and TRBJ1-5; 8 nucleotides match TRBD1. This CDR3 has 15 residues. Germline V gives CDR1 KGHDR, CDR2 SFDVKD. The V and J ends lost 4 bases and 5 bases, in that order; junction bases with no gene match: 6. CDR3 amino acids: CATSEPRGRDQPQHF. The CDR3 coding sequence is TGTGCCACCAGTGAGCCCAGGGGGCGCGATCAGCCCCAGCATTTT.

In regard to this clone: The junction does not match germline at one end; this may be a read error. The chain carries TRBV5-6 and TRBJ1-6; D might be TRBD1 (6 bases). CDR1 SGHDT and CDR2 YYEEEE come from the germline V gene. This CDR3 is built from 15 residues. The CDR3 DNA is TGTGCCAGCAGCTCCCGGGGGGGCTATTATTCACCCCTCCACTTT. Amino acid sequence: CASSSRGGYYSPLHF. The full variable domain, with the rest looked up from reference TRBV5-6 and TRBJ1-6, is DAGVTQSPTHLIKTRGQQVTLRCSPKSGHDTVSWYQQALGQGPQFIFQYYEEEERQRGNFPDRFSGHQFPNYSSELNVNALLLGDSALYLCASSSRGGYYSPLHFGNGTRLTVT.

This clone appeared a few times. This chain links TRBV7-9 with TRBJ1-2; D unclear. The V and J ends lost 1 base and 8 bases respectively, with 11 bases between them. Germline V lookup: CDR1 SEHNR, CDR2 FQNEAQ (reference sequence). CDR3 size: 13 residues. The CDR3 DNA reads TGTGCCAGCAGCTTAGGAACAACCGGGGGCTACACCTTC. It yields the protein CASSLGTTGGYTF.

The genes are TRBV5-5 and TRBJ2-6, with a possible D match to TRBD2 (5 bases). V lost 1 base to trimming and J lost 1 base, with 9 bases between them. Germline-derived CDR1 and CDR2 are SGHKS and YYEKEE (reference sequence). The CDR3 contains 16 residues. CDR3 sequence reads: CASSLLRVSGANVLTF. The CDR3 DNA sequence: TGTGCCAGCAGCTTGTTGAGGGTTTCTGGGGCCAACGTCCTGACTTTC.

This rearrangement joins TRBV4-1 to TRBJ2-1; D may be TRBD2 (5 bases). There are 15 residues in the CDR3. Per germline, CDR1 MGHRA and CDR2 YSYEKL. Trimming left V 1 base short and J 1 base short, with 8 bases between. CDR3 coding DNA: TGCGCCAGCAGCCAAGTTCAGCGGTCCTACAATGAGCAGTTCTTC. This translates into CASSQVQRSYNEQFF.

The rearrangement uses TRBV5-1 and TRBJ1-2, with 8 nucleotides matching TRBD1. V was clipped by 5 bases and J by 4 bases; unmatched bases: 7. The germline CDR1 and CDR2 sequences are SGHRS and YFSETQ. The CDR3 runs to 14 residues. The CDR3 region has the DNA TGCGCCAGCAGTTCGGACAGGGCGACCTATGGCTACACCTTC. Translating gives CASSSDRATYGYTF.

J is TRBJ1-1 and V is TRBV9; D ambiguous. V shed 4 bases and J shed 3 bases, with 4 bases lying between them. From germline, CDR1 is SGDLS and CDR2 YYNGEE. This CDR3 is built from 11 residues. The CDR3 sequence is CASSRDTEAFF. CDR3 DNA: TGTGCCAGCAGCCGCGACACTGAAGCTTTCTTT. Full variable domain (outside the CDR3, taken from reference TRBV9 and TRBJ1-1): DSGVTQTPKHLITATGQRVTLRCSPRSGDLSVYWYQQSLDQGLQFLIQYYNGEERAKGNILERFSAQQFPDLHSELNLSSLELGDSALYFCASSRDTEAFFGQGTRLTVV.